This TCR beta chain is drawn from a study of blood T cell repertoires in COVID-19. The wider study: Italy, Spain and the United States were the sources of the convalescent and acute COVID-19 samples. From T cells, B-cell-depleted T cells, or PBMCs came the material, which was cDNA or gDNA.

Original analysis: Reference gene primer amplification gave nucleated cell count estimates. Profiling relied on immunoSEQ multiplex PCR, and the TCRdb table lists in-frame clones only, not all of them. The DNA gave D and trimming, while V, J and clone size come from that table. Among 300,000 to 450,000 clones listed, 85% were seen once. J gave up 0 bases and V 4 bases, and 8 bases lay outside the gene matches. The CDR3 runs to 16 residues. In germline, CDR1 is MNHEY, CDR2 SVGAGI. V usage is TRBV6-5 and J usage is TRBJ1-1; 7 bases fit TRBD1. The sample consisted of peripheral blood. The receptor comes from a woman in her late teens or twenties with acute or convalescent COVID-19. CDR3 nucleotide sequence: TGTGCCAGCAGTTCATGGGACAGCCATATGAACACTGAAGCTTTCTTT. Its protein product is CASSSWDSHMNTEAFF.